Presented here are 16 T cell receptor beta chains from one specimen sequenced in a study of tumor and adjacent non-tumor tissue in lung cancer. RNA was extracted from bulk tissue without any cell sorting. Distant lung tissue was collected more than 3 cm away from the tumor edge. Three rounds of nested PCR, following a modified ARM-PCR protocol, produced the TCRbeta library. MiXCR, applied by TCRdb to the multiplex PCR reads, yields one record per CDR3 protein. The sample has roughly 43,000 distinct CDR3 sequences; approximately 57% are singletons. What was sequenced was distant non-tumor lung tissue. Receptor source: a man in his fifties or sixties with non-small cell lung cancer.

The V and J genes are TRBV2 and TRBJ2-5; perhaps TRBD1 as D (6 bases). There are 15 residues in the CDR3. V was trimmed by 3 bases and J by 2 bases, leaving 13 bases between them. Germline V gives CDR1 SNHLY, CDR2 FYNNEI. CDR3 amino acids: CASSEGSRGQETQYF. The CDR3 nucleotides read TGTGCCAGCAGTGAGGGATCAAGGGGGCAAGAGACCCAGTACTTC.

The chain couples TRBV6-2 or TRBV6-3 to TRBJ2-7, with D perhaps given as TRBD1 or TRBD2 (5 bases each). CDR1 MNHEY and CDR2 SVGEGT come from the germline V gene. The V gene lost 6 bases and the J gene lost 0 bases, with 18 bases spanning the gap. The CDR3 consists of 16 residues. For the CDR3, the DNA is TGTGCCAGCAGCGTGCATAGTGGGGGAAGCTCCTACGAGCAGTACTTC. Translating gives CASSVHSGGSSYEQYF.

This clonotype was counted a single time. The rearrangement uses TRBV30 and TRBJ1-5; no firm D call. From germline, CDR1 is GTSNPN and CDR2 SVGIG (reference sequence). V was pared by 2 bases and J by 0 bases, with 5 bases between. The CDR3 runs to 13 residues. The CDR3 coding sequence is TGTGCCTGGAGTAGGAATAGCAATCAGCCCCAGCATTTT. This sequence encodes CAWSRNSNQPQHF.

A single count supports this clonotype. The chain couples TRBV19 to TRBJ1-1; D remains unclear. Germline values: CDR1 LNHDA, CDR2 SQIVND (reference sequence). CDR3 length equals 15 residues. V lost 4 bases and J lost 1, with 13 bases in between. CDR3 bases: TGTGCCAGTAGTACCCCTGCCGCCAAGAACACTGAAGCTTTCTTT. Protein: CASSTPAAKNTEAFF.

In regard to this clonotype: A much larger clone lies a single base off, so this may be a read error. The V and J genes are TRBV6-6 and TRBJ2-4; the D gene could be TRBD1 or TRBD2 (5 bases each). V was clipped by 1 base and J by 0 bases, with 10 bases between them. CDR3 length: 16 amino acids. CDR1 and CDR2 from the germline V gene are MNHNY and SVGAGI (reference sequence). The chain's CDR3 is CASSYWPGLAKNIQYF. The CDR3 nucleotides are TGTGCCAGCAGTTACTGGCCGGGGCTAGCCAAAAACATTCAGTACTTC.

Note on this clonotype: The germline gene is not matched at one end of the junction; a read error may be the cause. This chain links TRBV30 with TRBJ2-2, with a tentative D call TRBD2 (6 bases). Germline V lookup: CDR1 GTSNPN, CDR2 SVGIG (reference sequence). This CDR3 has 14 amino acids. CDR3 DNA: TGTGCCCACAAGGGACTGATGAACACCTGGGAGCTGTTTTTT. As protein: CAHKGLMNTWELFF.

Regarding this clonotype: A much larger clone differs from this one at a single base, so this may be a read error. The rearrangement uses TRBV12-3 or TRBV12-4 and TRBJ2-2; TRBD1 matches 7 bases. Trimming took 11 bases from V and 9 from J; bases not matched to a gene: 6. This CDR3 is 11 amino acids long. CDR3 region: CAGKQGWELFF. The CDR3 nucleotides read TGTGCCGGCAAACAGGGGTGGGAGCTGTTTTTT.

A word on this clonotype: One end of the junction is discordant with germline, which a read error may explain. The chain combines TRBV11-2 with TRBJ2-2; the D is unclear. The CDR3 loop spans 15 amino acids. CDR1 is SGHAT and CDR2 is FQNNGV in the germline V gene. As DNA, the CDR3 is TGTACCAGTAGCTTAATGGGCGGGAACACCGGGGAGCTGTTTTTT. Residues: CTSSLMGGNTGELFF.

In this sample, this clonotype is medium-sized (0.01 to 0.1%). The chain combines TRBV6-6 with TRBJ2-5; D is tentatively TRBD1 or TRBD2 (5 bases each). Deletions cut 3 bases from V and 4 bases from J, with 6 bases between. The germline V gene has CDR1 MNHNY and CDR2 SVGAGI (reference sequence). The CDR3 runs to 12 residues. This chain's CDR3 is CASSYGGETQYF. In DNA form, the CDR3 reads TGTGCCAGCAGTTATGGGGGAGAGACCCAGTACTTC.

As to this clonotype: Compared with germline, one end of the junction differs, possibly owing to a read error. The chain recombines TRBV5-1 with TRBJ2-1; tentatively, D is TRBD1 (5 bases). Germline CDR1 reads SGHRS; CDR2 reads YFSETQ. This CDR3 contains 16 residues. CDR3 sequence reads: CASSFPSTGIDGEQFF. The CDR3 nucleotides read TGCGCCAGCAGCTTCCCGTCAACAGGAATAGATGGTGAGCAATTCTTC.

This clonotype appeared once. A much larger clone is a single base away; this may be a read error. The chain uses TRBV28 and TRBJ2-1; D is perhaps TRBD2 (5 bases). There are 12 residues in the CDR3. V shed 4 bases and J shed 12 bases, with 13 bases lying between them. CDR1 MDHEN and CDR2 SYDVKM come from the germline V gene. In DNA, the CDR3 is TGTGCCAGCAGTTCCCTCCGACGGGGGCAGTTCTTC. Translating it yields CASSSLRRGQFF.

Comment on this clonotype: A much larger clonotype is one base distant, so this may be a read error. This chain links TRBV11-2 with TRBJ2-2; D remains ambiguous. The CDR3 totals 13 residues. V shed 8 bases and J shed 2 bases, with 9 bases lying between them. The germline V gene has CDR1 SGHAT and CDR2 FQNNGV. The CDR3 loop reads CASGSTNTGELFF. CDR3 nucleotide sequence: TGTGCCAGCGGCTCGACTAACACCGGGGAGCTGTTTTTT.

Note on this clonotype: Because it lacks the conserved phenylalanine or tryptophan at the end, this CDR3 is likely a read error. This chain joins TRBV5-1 and TRBJ2-2; 8 bases agree with TRBD2. This CDR3 has 18 amino acids. Germline values: CDR1 SGHRS, CDR2 YFSETQ. CDR3 residues: CASSFSKQAGVDTGELFL. CDR3 DNA sequence: TGCGCCAGTAGCTTTTCGAAACAAGCGGGAGTTGACACCGGGGAGCTGTTTCTT.

This clonotype was picked up many times. V and J are TRBV12-3 or TRBV12-4 and TRBJ1-2; no firm D call. Between the trimmed V and J ends, which lost 9 bases and 2 bases, there was a span of 7 bases. The CDR3 covers 11 residues. The CDR3 is CASARNYGYTF. The CDR3 bases are TGTGCCAGTGCTCGAAACTATGGCTACACCTTC.

As to this clonotype: Possible read error: a much larger clone is one base away. The chain is built from TRBV20-1 and TRBJ2-3, with a tentative D call TRBD1 (5 bases). The germline V gene encodes CDR1 DFQATT and CDR2 SNEGSKA (reference sequence). The CDR3 has 16 amino acids. The CDR3 region has the DNA TGCAGTGCCACCGATAGGCGGCAGCTATTCACAGGTACGCAGTATTTT. It encodes CSATDRRQLFTGTQYF.

In its sample, this clonotype was seen many times. V usage is TRBV6-2 or TRBV6-3 and J usage is TRBJ2-2; TRBD1 aligns across 10 bases. The CDR3 loop spans 15 amino acids. The germline gives CDR1 MNHEY, CDR2 SVGEGT. With 5 bases clipped from V and 6 bases from J, the junction kept 6 bases outside the gene matches. For the CDR3, the DNA is TGTGCCAGCAGTCGATCCGGGACAGGGGCCGGGGAGCTGTTTTTT. Residues: CASSRSGTGAGELFF.